Included here is one T cell receptor beta chain sequence, with context. Its antigen is not identified. The repertoire was sequenced with immunoSEQ multiplex PCR; TCRdb's copy has only in-frame clones and lacks some. This table has 30,000 to 40,000 clones, around 90% appearing once. This record belongs to a study of a mutant IDH1 vaccine in newly diagnosed glioma. On the study more broadly: Patients were pretreated with radiotherapy, temozolomide, or both, mostly both. Whole-study results and caveats: The authors found pseudoprogression apparently unrelated to changes in top peripheral T cell clonotypes. Of the patients, about 95% had vaccine-induced immune responses.

Stated time point: baseline, week 1 (first vaccination visit). Sample treatment: pre-vaccination baseline after standard-of-care therapy. Donors had new IDH1-mutant astrocytomas of WHO grade 3 or 4 (ATRX-lost). The V and J ends lost 5 bases and 4 bases respectively, with 14 bases between them. The CDR3 has 14 residues. CDR1 is KGHSH and CDR2 is LQKENI in the germline V gene. The sequence derives from a man aged 18 to 35 with glioma. The chain combines TRBV18 with TRBJ1-1; maybe TRBD1 (6 bases). The source was PBMCs, collected from a glioma patient treated with radiotherapy, temozolomide or both. CDR3 nucleotide sequence: TGTGCCAGCTCAGCACAGGGCTTGGGCACTGAAGCTTTCTTT. Translated, it gives CASSAQGLGTEAFF.